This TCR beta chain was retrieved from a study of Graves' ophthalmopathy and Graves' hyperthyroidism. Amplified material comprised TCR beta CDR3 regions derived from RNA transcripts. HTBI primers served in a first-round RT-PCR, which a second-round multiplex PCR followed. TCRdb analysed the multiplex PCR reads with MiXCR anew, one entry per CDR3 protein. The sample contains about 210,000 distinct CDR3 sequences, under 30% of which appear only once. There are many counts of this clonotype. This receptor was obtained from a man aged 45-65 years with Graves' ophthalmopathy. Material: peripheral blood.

CDR3 amino acids: CASSVDTNYGYTF. In nucleotides, the CDR3 is TGTGCCAGCTCTGTGGACACAAACTATGGCTACACCTTC. The chain recombines TRBV18 with TRBJ1-2; tentatively, D is TRBD1 (5 bases). This CDR3 has 13 amino acids. Germline lookup yields CDR1 KGHSH and CDR2 LQKENI. V was cut by 6 bases and J by 2 bases, with 10 bases left in between.